This T cell receptor (beta chain) is from a study of CD8+ T cells in alopecia areata. Reverse transcription of extracted RNA yielded cDNA, which provided the sequencing template. Sequencing was performed with immunoSEQ multiplex PCR; in TCRdb, only in-frame clones are kept and a portion is missing. The sample shows more than 150,000 clones, about half of them seen only once. This clone appeared a few times. V was clipped by 5 bases and J by 3 bases, with 8 bases between them. The CDR3 loop spans 12 amino acids. From germline, CDR1 is SEHNR and CDR2 FQNEAQ (reference sequence). Sample treatment: oral pan-JAK inhibitor, 5-10 mg twice daily.

This receptor was identified in a human donor with alopecia areata. The chain has TRBV7-9 and TRBJ2-7; D not certain. Sample: CD8+ T cells sorted from blood, taken around week 52, from a patient treated with tofacitinib. The CDR3: CASSHEGYEQYF. The DNA for the CDR3 is TGTGCCAGCAGCCACGAAGGCTACGAGCAGTACTTC.